The 15 T cell receptor beta chains presented below share a single source sample, sequenced in a study of cytomegalovirus exposure and HLA in healthy donors. 13 Jbeta primers and 60 Vbeta primers were used for the PCR. Generated by immunoSEQ multiplex PCR, the TCRdb table keeps only in-frame clones and is missing some. The sample carries roughly 200,000 clones, around 80% recorded once. Material: PBMCs. The source is a man in his forties in good health and CMV-seronegative.

This sequence joins TRBV6-5 and TRBJ2-1, with 14 bases lining up with TRBD2. This CDR3 has 16 residues. Germline V lookup: CDR1 MNHEY, CDR2 SVGAGI. V was pared by 2 bases and J by 9 bases, with 6 bases of the junction left unmatched. Written as DNA, the CDR3 is TGTGCCAGCAGTTACCGACTAGCGGGAGGGCCGGGTGAGCAGTTCTTC. This translates into CASSYRLAGGPGEQFF.

The sample holds a few counts of this clone. The junction shows a germline mismatch at one end, possibly a read error. The chain is built from TRBV2 and TRBJ2-7; a possible D gene is TRBD1 (5 bases). The CDR3 is 12 amino acids. CDR1 and CDR2 from the germline V gene are SNHLY and FYNNEI. This CDR3 reads CASSEAGRGLRF. The CDR3 nucleotides are TGTGCCAGCAGTGAAGCGGGAAGGGGCCTTAGGTTC. Looking up the rest from reference TRBV2 and TRBJ2-7 gives the full variable domain: EPEVTQTPSHQVTQMGQEVILRCVPISNHLYFYWYRQILGQKVEFLVSFYNNEISEKSEIFDDQFSVERPDGSNFTLKIRSTKLEDSAMYFCASSEAGRGLRFGPGTRLTVT.

The rearrangement links TRBV12-5 to TRBJ1-2, with TRBD1 matching 8 bases. J gave up 7 bases and V 1 base, and 8 bases lay outside the gene matches. The germline V gene encodes CDR1 LGHNT and CDR2 FRNRAP. This CDR3 is 15 amino acids long. CDR3 nucleotides: TGTGCTAGTGGTTTGGACCGGACAGGGTGGTTTGGCTACACCTTC. Residues: CASGLDRTGWFGYTF.

V usage is TRBV11-3 and J usage is TRBJ2-7; 7 positions match TRBD2. CDR3 length: 12 amino acids. Trimming removed 3 bases from V and 6 bases from J; junction bases left unmatched: 2. The V gene's germline CDR1 is SGHNT and CDR2 YENEEA. CDR3 sequence (DNA): TGTGCCAGCAGCTTGACGGGGGGCGAGCAGTACTTC. This sequence encodes CASSLTGGEQYF.

V usage is TRBV5-1 and J usage is TRBJ1-2; 9 bases are shared with TRBD1. The CDR3 runs to 17 residues. Germline CDR1 reads SGHRS; CDR2 reads YFSETQ. Trimming at V came to 5 bases and at J to 3 bases, leaving 14 bases not matched to a gene. The CDR3 coding sequence is TGCGCCAGCAGAGTCACAGGGGGCGCGGAGGAGGACTATGGCTACACCTTC. This encodes CASRVTGGAEEDYGYTF.

This chain uses TRBV6-6 with TRBJ2-7; the D gene is possibly TRBD1 (6 bases). Trimming took off 2 bases at V and 6 bases at J, with 17 bases between the two ends. There are 15 residues in the CDR3. CDR1 and CDR2 (germline): MNHNY, SVGAGI (reference sequence). CDR3: CASSYPDRGRGEQYF. As DNA, the CDR3 is TGTGCCAGCAGTTACCCGGATAGAGGCAGGGGCGAGCAGTACTTC.

This clone was picked up one time. The V and J genes are TRBV11-2 and TRBJ2-7; 9 bases fit TRBD1. Germline values: CDR1 SGHAT, CDR2 FQNNGV. The V segment lost 4 bases and the J segment 4 bases; nucleotides outside the gene matches: 17. The CDR3 covers 18 residues. Here the CDR3 reads CASSSGTGTNPYSYEQYF. The CDR3 nucleotides are TGTGCCAGCAGCTCCGGGACAGGGACCAACCCCTACTCTTACGAGCAGTACTTC.

The V and J genes are TRBV7-2 and TRBJ2-1; 9 bases align to TRBD2. V lost 1 base and J lost 9; bases outside the gene matches: 7. CDR3 length equals 15 residues. The germline gives CDR1 SGHTA, CDR2 FQGNSA. CDR3 loop: CASSLGERGVLEQFF. The CDR3 coding sequence is TGTGCCAGCAGCTTAGGCGAGCGGGGGGTCCTTGAGCAGTTCTTC.

The rearrangement links TRBV2 to TRBJ1-1; 7 bases match TRBD1. The ends lost 6 bases at V and 3 bases at J; junction bases unmatched: 4. The CDR3 runs to 13 residues. Germline CDR1 and CDR2: SNHLY and FYNNEI. The DNA of the CDR3 is TGTGCCAGCAGGACAGGGTTAGACACTGAAGCTTTCTTT. This sequence encodes CASRTGLDTEAFF.

The chain employs TRBV6-5 and TRBJ1-4; D ambiguous. The CDR3 length is 15 residues. The V end lost 5 bases, the J end lost 0 bases, and 10 bases lay between the germline ends. Germline CDR1 MNHEY, CDR2 SVGAGI. This CDR3 is CASSTGIATNEKLFF. DNA for the CDR3: TGTGCCAGCAGTACGGGAATTGCAACTAATGAAAAACTGTTTTTT.

V gene TRBV7-2 combines with J gene TRBJ1-1; D not resolved. The CDR3 covers 14 residues. Germline CDR1 reads SGHTA; CDR2 reads FQGNSA. Between the trimmed V and J ends, which lost 1 base and 1 base, there was a span of 7 bases. The CDR3 region is CASSLGRTNTEAFF. For the CDR3, the DNA is TGTGCCAGCAGCTTAGGGAGAACGAACACTGAAGCTTTCTTT.

This clone was detected only once. The rearrangement joins TRBV4-1 to TRBJ1-3; TRBD1 aligns across 7 bases. V lost 5 bases and J lost 2; bases outside the gene matches: 9. Germline-derived CDR1 and CDR2 are MGHRA and YSYEKL. The CDR3 has 16 amino acids. CDR3 loop: CASSYSGQAAGNTIYF. The CDR3 DNA follows: TGCGCCAGCAGCTACTCTGGACAGGCGGCTGGAAACACCATATATTTT.

The CDR3 DNA reads as TGTGCCAGCAGTCCTTCTCCGGAGTATGGCTACACCTTC. It specifies CASSPSPEYGYTF. The chain couples TRBV27 to TRBJ1-2; D ambiguous. V lost 5 bases and J 5 bases, leaving 12 bases between the germline ends. The CDR3 consists of 13 residues. In germline, CDR1 is MNHEY, CDR2 SMNVEV (reference sequence).

The rearrangement links TRBV19 to TRBJ2-2, with 7 bases that match TRBD2. Per the germline V gene, CDR1 is LNHDA and CDR2 is SQIVND (reference sequence). The CDR3 length is 16 residues. The ends lost 8 bases at V and 1 base at J; junction bases unmatched: 10. CDR3 in DNA: TGTGCCAGTCGCCGAGCGGGGCGGCTGAACACCGGGGAGCTGTTTTTT. It translates to CASRRAGRLNTGELFF.

CDR3 protein: CASTDITNTGELFF. The DNA of the CDR3 is TGTGCCAGCACCGACATTACGAACACCGGGGAGCTGTTTTTT. The chain employs TRBV6-5 and TRBJ2-2; D gene uncertain. The germline V gene has CDR1 MNHEY and CDR2 SVGAGI. CDR3 size: 14 residues. Trimming removed 7 bases at V and 0 bases at J, with 9 bases between.